The 4 T cell receptor beta chains presented below share a single source sample, sequenced in a study of breast tumors, draining lymph nodes, adjacent tissues. TCRdb reanalysed the multiplex PCR reads using MiXCR and keeps one entry per CDR3 protein. The repertoire includes some 170,000 distinct CDR3 sequences, about 33% of them detected once, and less than 4% sits in the top ten. Axillary draining lymph nodes of breast cancer patients supplied the node samples. Sequencing used axillary lymph node tissue. These receptors were taken from a female donor with breast cancer. Some clones in this sample may be carry-over from other donors' samples.

The J gene is TRBJ2-5, the V gene TRBV11-3; D unclear. V was clipped by 2 bases and J by 1 base, with 8 bases between them. Germline V gene lookup returns CDR1 SGHNT and CDR2 YENEEA. The CDR3 has 14 amino acids. DNA of the CDR3: TGTGCCAGCAGCTTACTCAGGAGCCAAGAGACCCAGTACTTC. Its protein product is CASSLLRSQETQYF.

The sample holds many counts of this clonotype. The chain joins TRBV30 to TRBJ1-2; D is undetermined. CDR1 is GTSNPN, CDR2 SVGIG, per germline (reference sequence). CDR3 size: 13 residues. Trimming cost V 1 base and J 8 bases, with 14 bases left between them. This CDR3 reads CAWSGYAPSGYTF. The CDR3 DNA reads as TGTGCCTGGAGTGGATACGCCCCGAGCGGCTACACCTTC.

This clonotype occurred many times. The rearrangement joins TRBV24-1 to TRBJ2-5, with 8 bases fitting TRBD2. Germline values: CDR1 KGHDR, CDR2 SFDVKD. V shed 3 bases, J shed 4 bases, and the junction held 9 bases outside the gene matches. CDR3 length: 16 amino acids. This CDR3 is CATSDVTAGRGETQYF. The CDR3 nucleotides are TGTGCCACCAGTGATGTTACCGCCGGGAGGGGAGAGACCCAGTACTTC.

With regard to this clonotype: This may be a read error, as it is one base from a much larger clone. The J gene is TRBJ1-3, the V gene TRBV3-1; no clear D. CDR3 length: 12 residues. Deletions cut 8 bases from V and 4 bases from J, with 9 bases between. Germline CDR1 is LGHDT and CDR2 is YNNKEL (reference sequence). CDR3 loop: CASGRSGNTIYF. The CDR3 DNA is TGTGCCAGCGGCCGATCGGGAAACACCATATATTTT.